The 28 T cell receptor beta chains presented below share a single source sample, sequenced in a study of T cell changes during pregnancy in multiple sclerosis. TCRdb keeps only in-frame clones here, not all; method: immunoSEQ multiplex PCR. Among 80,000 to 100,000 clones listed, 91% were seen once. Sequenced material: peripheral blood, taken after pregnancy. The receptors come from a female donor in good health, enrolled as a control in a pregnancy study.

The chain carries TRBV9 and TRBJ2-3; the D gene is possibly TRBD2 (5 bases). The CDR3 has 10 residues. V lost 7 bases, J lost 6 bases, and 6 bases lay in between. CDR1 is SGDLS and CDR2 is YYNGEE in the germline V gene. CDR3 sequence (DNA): TGTGCCAGCTCGGGGGATACGCAGTATTTT. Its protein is CASSGDTQYF.

CDR3 sequence: CASSLALSPDTQYF. The CDR3 nucleotides are TGTGCCAGCAGCTTGGCCCTCAGTCCAGATACGCAGTATTTT. The chain joins TRBV5-4 to TRBJ2-3; unclear D gene. Germline CDR1 is SGHNT and CDR2 is YYREEE (reference sequence). The CDR3 spans 14 residues. Trimming pared 0 bases from V and 4 bases from J, leaving 9 bases between. Variable domain in full (rest from reference TRBV5-4 and TRBJ2-3): ETGVTQSPTHLIKTRGQQVTLRCSSQSGHNTVSWYQQALGQGPQFIFQYYREEENGRGNFPPRFSGLQFPNYSSELNVNALELDDSALYLCASSLALSPDTQYFGPGTRLTVL.

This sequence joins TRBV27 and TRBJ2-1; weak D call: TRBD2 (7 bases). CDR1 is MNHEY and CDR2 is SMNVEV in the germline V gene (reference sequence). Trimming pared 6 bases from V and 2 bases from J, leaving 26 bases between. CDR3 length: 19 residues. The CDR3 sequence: CASSISASAGAVAYNEQFF. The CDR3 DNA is TGTGCCAGCAGCATTTCTGCATCGGCGGGGGCGGTCGCCTACAATGAGCAGTTCTTC.

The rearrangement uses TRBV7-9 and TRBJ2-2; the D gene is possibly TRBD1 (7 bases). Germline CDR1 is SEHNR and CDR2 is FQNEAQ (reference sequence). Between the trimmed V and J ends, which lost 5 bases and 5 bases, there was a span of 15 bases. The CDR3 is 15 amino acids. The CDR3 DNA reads TGTGCCAGCAGCGCCCCAGGGGGAGGAACCGGGGAGCTGTTTTTT. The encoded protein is CASSAPGGGTGELFF.

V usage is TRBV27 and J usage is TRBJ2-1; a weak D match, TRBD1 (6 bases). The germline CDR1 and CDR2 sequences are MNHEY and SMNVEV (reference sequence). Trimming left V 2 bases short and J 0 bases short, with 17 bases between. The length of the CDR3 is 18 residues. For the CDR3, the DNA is TGTGCCAGCAGTTTAGGGGGCACTACAGGGAGCTCCTACAATGAGCAGTTCTTC. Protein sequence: CASSLGGTTGSSYNEQFF.

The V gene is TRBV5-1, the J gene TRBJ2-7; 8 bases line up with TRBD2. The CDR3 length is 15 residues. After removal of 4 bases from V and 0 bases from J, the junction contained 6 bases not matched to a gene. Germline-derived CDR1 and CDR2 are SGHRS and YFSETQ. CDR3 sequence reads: CASSLRSGGSYEQYF. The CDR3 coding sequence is TGCGCCAGCAGCCTCCGCAGCGGGGGCTCCTACGAGCAGTACTTC. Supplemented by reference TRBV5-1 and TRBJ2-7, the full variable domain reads KAGVTQTPRYLIKTRGQQVTLSCSPISGHRSVSWYQQTPGQGLQFLFEYFSETQRNKGNFPGRFSGRQFSNSRSEMNVSTLELGDSALYLCASSLRSGGSYEQYFGPGTRLTVT.

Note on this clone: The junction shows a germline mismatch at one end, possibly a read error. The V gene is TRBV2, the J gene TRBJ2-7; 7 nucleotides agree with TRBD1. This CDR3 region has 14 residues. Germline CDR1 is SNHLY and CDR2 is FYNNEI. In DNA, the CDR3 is TGTGCCAGCAGTGTCTTGAGATTATTTGACAGGGTAGGCTTC. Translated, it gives CASSVLRLFDRVGF.

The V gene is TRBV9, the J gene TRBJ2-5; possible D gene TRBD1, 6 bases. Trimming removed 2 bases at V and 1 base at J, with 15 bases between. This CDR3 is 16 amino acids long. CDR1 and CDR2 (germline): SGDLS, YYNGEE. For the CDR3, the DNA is TGTGCCAGCAGCGTGGGCTACACAGGGATCCAAGAGACCCAGTACTTC. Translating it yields CASSVGYTGIQETQYF.

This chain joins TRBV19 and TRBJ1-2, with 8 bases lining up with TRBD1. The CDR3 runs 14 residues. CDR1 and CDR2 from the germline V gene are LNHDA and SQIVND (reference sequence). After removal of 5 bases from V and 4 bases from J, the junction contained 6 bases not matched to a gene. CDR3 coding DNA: TGTGCCAGTAGTTTCGCGGGACAGGTCTATGGCTACACCTTC. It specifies CASSFAGQVYGYTF.

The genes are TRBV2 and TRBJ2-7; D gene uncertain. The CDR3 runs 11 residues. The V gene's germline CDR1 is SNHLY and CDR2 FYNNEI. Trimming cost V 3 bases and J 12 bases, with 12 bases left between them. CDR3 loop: CASSDNVVPYF. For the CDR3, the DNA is TGTGCCAGCAGTGATAATGTAGTTCCGTACTTC.

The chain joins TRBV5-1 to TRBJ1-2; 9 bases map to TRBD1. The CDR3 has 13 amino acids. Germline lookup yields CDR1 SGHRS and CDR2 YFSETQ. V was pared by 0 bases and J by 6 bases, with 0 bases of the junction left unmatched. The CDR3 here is CASSLGTGDGYTF. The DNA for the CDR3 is TGCGCCAGCAGCTTGGGGACAGGGGATGGCTACACCTTC.

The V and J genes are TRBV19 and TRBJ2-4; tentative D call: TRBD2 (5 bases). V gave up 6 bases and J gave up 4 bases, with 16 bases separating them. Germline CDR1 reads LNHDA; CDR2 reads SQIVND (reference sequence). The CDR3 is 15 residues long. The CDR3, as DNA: TGTGCCAGTAGCCTCGGGGTCTACGAGAAAAACATTCAGTACTTC. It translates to CASSLGVYEKNIQYF.

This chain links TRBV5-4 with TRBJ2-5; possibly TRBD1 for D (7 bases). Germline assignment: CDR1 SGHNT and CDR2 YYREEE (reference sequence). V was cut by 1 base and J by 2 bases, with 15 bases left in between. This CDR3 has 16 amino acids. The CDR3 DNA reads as TGTGCCAGCAGCTTGTTTCCAGGGGGGTGGCAAGAGACCCAGTACTTC. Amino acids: CASSLFPGGWQETQYF.

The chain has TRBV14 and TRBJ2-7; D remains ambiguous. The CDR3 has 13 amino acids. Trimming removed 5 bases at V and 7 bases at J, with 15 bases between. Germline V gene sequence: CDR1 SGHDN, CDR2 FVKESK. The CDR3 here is CASSGRLAGEQYF. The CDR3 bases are TGTGCCAGCAGCGGTCGACTTGCCGGGGAGCAGTACTTC. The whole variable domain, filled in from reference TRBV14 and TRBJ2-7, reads EAGVTQFPSHSVIEKGQTVTLRCDPISGHDNLYWYRRVMGKEIKFLLHFVKESKQDESGMPNNRFLAERTGGTYSTLKVQPAELEDSGVYFCASSGRLAGEQYFGPGTRLTVT.

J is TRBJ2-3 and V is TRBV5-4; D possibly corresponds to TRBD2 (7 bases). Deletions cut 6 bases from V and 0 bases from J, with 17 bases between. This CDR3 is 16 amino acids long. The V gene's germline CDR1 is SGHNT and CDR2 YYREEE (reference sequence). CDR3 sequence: CASTPRGGASTDTQYF. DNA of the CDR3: TGTGCCAGCACCCCGCGAGGGGGGGCTAGCACAGATACGCAGTATTTT. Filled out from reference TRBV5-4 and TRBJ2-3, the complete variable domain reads ETGVTQSPTHLIKTRGQQVTLRCSSQSGHNTVSWYQQALGQGPQFIFQYYREEENGRGNFPPRFSGLQFPNYSSELNVNALELDDSALYLCASTPRGGASTDTQYFGPGTRLTVL.

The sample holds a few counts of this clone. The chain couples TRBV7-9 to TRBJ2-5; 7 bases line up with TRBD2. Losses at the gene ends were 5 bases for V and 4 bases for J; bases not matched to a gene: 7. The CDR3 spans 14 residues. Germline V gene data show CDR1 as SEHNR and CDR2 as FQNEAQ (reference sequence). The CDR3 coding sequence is TGTGCCAGCAGCCTGGAGCGGGGTAGAGAGACCCAGTACTTC. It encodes CASSLERGRETQYF.

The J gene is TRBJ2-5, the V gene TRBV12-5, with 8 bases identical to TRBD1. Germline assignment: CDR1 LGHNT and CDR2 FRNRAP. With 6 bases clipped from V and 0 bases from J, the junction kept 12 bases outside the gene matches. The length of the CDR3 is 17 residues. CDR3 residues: CASGKSIGQGDQETQYF. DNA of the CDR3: TGTGCTAGTGGAAAATCGATCGGACAGGGCGACCAAGAGACCCAGTACTTC.

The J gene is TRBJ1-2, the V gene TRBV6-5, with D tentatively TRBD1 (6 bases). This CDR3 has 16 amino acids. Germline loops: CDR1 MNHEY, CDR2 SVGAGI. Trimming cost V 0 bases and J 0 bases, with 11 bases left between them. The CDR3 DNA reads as TGTGCCAGCAGTTACTCCCTACAGGGTTCTAACTATGGCTACACCTTC. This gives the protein CASSYSLQGSNYGYTF.

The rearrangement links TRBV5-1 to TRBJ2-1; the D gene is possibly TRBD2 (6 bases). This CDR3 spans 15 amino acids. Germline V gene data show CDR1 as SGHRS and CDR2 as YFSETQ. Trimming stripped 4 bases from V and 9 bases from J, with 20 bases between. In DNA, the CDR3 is TGCGCCAGCAGCCTAACGACTAGTTTTATGGGTGAGCAGTTCTTC. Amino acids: CASSLTTSFMGEQFF.

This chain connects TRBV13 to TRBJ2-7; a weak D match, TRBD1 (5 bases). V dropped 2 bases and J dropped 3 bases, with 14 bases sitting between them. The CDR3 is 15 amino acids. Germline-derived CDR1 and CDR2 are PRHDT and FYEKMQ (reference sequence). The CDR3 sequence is CASSLRPRQGYEQYF. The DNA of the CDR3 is TGTGCCAGCAGCTTAAGGCCCCGGCAGGGCTACGAGCAGTACTTC.

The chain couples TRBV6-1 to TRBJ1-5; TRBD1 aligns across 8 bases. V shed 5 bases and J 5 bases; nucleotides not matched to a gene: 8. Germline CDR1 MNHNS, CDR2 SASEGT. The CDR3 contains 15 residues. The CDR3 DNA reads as TGTGCCAGCAGTCCCCAGGGGGCCTTAGATCAGCCCCAGCATTTT. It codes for CASSPQGALDQPQHF.

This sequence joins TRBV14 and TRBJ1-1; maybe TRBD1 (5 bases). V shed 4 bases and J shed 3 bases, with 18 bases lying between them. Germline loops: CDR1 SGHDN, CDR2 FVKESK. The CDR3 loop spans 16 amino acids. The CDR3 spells CASSPIGGGADTEAFF. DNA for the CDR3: TGTGCCAGCAGCCCGATCGGCGGGGGTGCGGACACTGAAGCTTTCTTT.

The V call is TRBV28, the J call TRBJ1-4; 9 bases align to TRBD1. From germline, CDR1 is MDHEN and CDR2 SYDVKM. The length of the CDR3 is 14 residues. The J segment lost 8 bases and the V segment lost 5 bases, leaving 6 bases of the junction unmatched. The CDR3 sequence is CASSLQGAGEKLFF. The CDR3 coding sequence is TGTGCCAGCAGTCTACAGGGGGCTGGAGAAAAACTGTTTTTT.

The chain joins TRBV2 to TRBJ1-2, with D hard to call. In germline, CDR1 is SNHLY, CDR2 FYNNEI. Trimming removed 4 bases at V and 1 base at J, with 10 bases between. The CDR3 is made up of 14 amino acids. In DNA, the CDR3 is TGTGCCAGCAGTGGAATTACAGTTAACTATGGCTACACCTTC. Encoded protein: CASSGITVNYGYTF.

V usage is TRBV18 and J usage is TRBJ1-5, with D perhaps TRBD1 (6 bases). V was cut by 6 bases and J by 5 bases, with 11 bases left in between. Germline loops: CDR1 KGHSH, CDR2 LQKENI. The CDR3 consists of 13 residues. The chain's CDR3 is CASSGARDQPQHF. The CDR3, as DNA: TGTGCCAGCTCGGGGGCGAGGGATCAGCCCCAGCATTTT.

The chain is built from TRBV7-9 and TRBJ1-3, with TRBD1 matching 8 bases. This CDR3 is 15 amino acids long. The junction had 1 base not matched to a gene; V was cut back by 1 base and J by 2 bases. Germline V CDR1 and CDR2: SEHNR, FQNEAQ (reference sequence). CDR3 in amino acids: CASSLETGAGNTIYF. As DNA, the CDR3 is TGTGCCAGCAGCTTAGAGACAGGGGCTGGAAACACCATATATTTT.

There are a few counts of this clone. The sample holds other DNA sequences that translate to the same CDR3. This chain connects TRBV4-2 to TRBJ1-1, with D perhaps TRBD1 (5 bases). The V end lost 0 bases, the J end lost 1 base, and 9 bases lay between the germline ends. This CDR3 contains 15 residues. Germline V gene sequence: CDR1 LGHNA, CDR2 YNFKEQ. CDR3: CASSQEVGGNTEAFF. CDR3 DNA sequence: TGTGCCAGCAGCCAAGAAGTGGGGGGGAACACTGAAGCTTTCTTT.

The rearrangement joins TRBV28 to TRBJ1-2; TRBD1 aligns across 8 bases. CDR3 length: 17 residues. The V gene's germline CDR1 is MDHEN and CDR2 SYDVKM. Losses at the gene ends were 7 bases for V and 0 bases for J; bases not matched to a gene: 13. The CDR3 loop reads CASTDQGAYLSNYGYTF. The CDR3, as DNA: TGTGCCAGCACCGATCAGGGGGCCTATTTATCTAACTATGGCTACACCTTC.